This T cell receptor (beta chain) was found in a study of T cell repertoires in ileal Crohn's disease. The repertoire was sequenced with immunoSEQ multiplex PCR; TCRdb's copy has only in-frame clones and lacks some. This table holds 8,900 or so clones, 80% found once. Germline-derived CDR1 and CDR2 are SGHVS and FNYEAQ. The CDR3 is 17 amino acids. V lost 4 bases, J lost 7 bases, and 14 bases stayed unmatched. The rearrangement joins TRBV7-6 to TRBJ1-2, with 11 bases that match TRBD1. The TCR comes from an adult with Crohn's disease. Sequenced material: ileal tissue. CDR3 coding DNA: TGTGCCAGCAGCTCCTACGCAGGGACAGGGGGGATTGGTGGCTACACCTTC. It is translated as CASSSYAGTGGIGGYTF.